The clone carrying this T cell receptor (beta chain) occurred a few times. Template material for amplifying TCR beta CDR3 regions consisted of RNA transcripts. Using the HTBI primer set, a first-round RT-PCR was run on the TCR CDR3. One entry per CDR3 protein results from TCRdb running MiXCR on the multiplex PCR reads. The sample contains about 840,000 distinct CDR3 sequences, roughly 40% of which appear only once. CDR3 length: 15 amino acids. V shed 4 bases and J shed 3 bases, with 12 bases lying between them. Looked up from germline, CDR1 is KGHDR and CDR2 is SFDVKD. The data were obtained in a study of T cells in Graves' hyperthyroidism and ophthalmopathy.

This chain uses TRBV24-1 with TRBJ2-1, with D tentatively TRBD1 or TRBD2 (5 bases each). Sequenced material: blood. The TCR was taken from a man aged 18-30 years with Graves' hyperthyroidism. CDR3: CATSDIRENYNEQFF. CDR3 sequence (DNA): TGTGCCACCAGTGACATCAGGGAGAACTACAATGAGCAGTTCTTC.